These 26 T cell receptor beta chains originate from one sample sequenced in a study of blood T cell repertoires in COVID-19. Measured with immunoSEQ multiplex PCR; TCRdb has only the in-frame clones, and not every one. The sample yields 250,000 to 350,000 clones, 88% seen once. Input material: peripheral blood. The receptors were sampled from a woman in her 30s with COVID-19, enrolled during active disease.

DNA for the CDR3: TGTGCCACGGTTCTTTTAGACTATGGCTACACCTTC. This gives the protein CATVLLDYGYTF. The chain recombines TRBV28 with TRBJ1-2; D not certain. The CDR3 runs 12 residues. Trimming stripped 10 bases from V and 3 bases from J, with 12 bases between. Germline V CDR1 and CDR2: MDHEN, SYDVKM.

The J gene is TRBJ2-2, the V gene TRBV5-5, with D tentatively TRBD2 (5 bases). The CDR3 has 17 amino acids. Trimming pared 4 bases from V and 0 bases from J, leaving 16 bases between. Germline loops: CDR1 SGHKS, CDR2 YYEKEE (reference sequence). The CDR3 coding sequence is TGTGCCAGCAGCCTGTCCATGACGGGATCGAACACCGGGGAGCTGTTTTTT. Its protein product is CASSLSMTGSNTGELFF.

The chain has TRBV5-1 and TRBJ1-2; no reliable D call. Germline V gives CDR1 SGHRS, CDR2 YFSETQ. The CDR3 runs 15 residues. The ends were cut back, 0 bases at V and 0 bases at J, with 9 bases in the middle. Here the CDR3 DNA reads TGCGCCAGCAGCTTGGACAGCTTAGCTAACTATGGCTACACCTTC. It codes for CASSLDSLANYGYTF.

This chain connects TRBV30 to TRBJ1-6, with D possibly TRBD1 on 6 matching bases. V gave up 1 base and J gave up 7 bases, with 8 bases separating them. This CDR3 comprises 13 residues. Germline V CDR1 and CDR2: GTSNPN, SVGIG (reference sequence). In nucleotides, the CDR3 is TGTGCCTGGAGTGGACAGGCAAATTCACCCCTCCACTTT. The encoded protein is CAWSGQANSPLHF.

The rearrangement uses TRBV29-1 and TRBJ1-3, with no clear D. V was clipped by 4 bases and J by 0 bases, with 10 bases between them. Germline-derived CDR1 and CDR2 are SQVTM and ANQGSEA. The CDR3 is 14 amino acids. CDR3 nucleotide sequence: TGCAGCGTTGCCTTGACATCCTCTGGAAACACCATATATTTT. Residues: CSVALTSSGNTIYF.

The DNA of the CDR3 is TGTGCCAGCAGCTGGGCGGGAGTACCTACGCAGTATTTT. Its protein product is CASSWAGVPTQYF. V and J are TRBV7-2 and TRBJ2-3, with 7 positions matching TRBD2. V shed 4 bases, J shed 8 bases, and the junction held 6 bases outside the gene matches. Germline CDR1 reads SGHTA; CDR2 reads FQGNSA. The CDR3 spans 13 residues.

The chain carries TRBV3-1 (or the pseudogene TRBV3-2) and TRBJ1-1, with D hard to call. Trimming took 0 bases from V and 11 from J, leaving 10 bases between them. The CDR3 consists of 12 residues. Germline CDR1 LGHDT, CDR2 YNNKEL (reference sequence). The CDR3 here is CASSQDLSSAFF. CDR3 nucleotide sequence: TGTGCCAGCAGCCAAGATCTAAGTTCCGCTTTCTTT.

V gene TRBV28 combines with J gene TRBJ2-1; 8 bases align to TRBD2. The CDR3 is made up of 16 amino acids. Germline V gene data show CDR1 as MDHEN and CDR2 as SYDVKM. The V gene end was trimmed by 5 bases and the J gene end by 0 bases; junction bases not matched to a gene: 6. The CDR3 bases are TGTGCCAGCAGTCTCGGACTAGCCCTCTCCTACAATGAGCAGTTCTTC. Protein: CASSLGLALSYNEQFF.

The rearrangement joins TRBV29-1 to TRBJ1-4; D is ambiguous. Per the germline V gene, CDR1 is SQVTM and CDR2 is ANQGSEA. Trimming removed 3 bases at V and 3 bases at J, with 14 bases between. The CDR3 covers 15 residues. The CDR3 spells CSVEEGGNPNEKLFF. The DNA of the CDR3 is TGCAGCGTTGAGGAGGGTGGGAACCCTAATGAAAAACTGTTTTTT. The whole variable domain, filled in from reference TRBV29-1 and TRBJ1-4, reads SAVISQKPSRDICQRGTSLTIQCQVDSQVTMMFWYRQQPGQSLTLIATANQGSEATYESGFVIDKFPISRPNLTFSTLTVSNMSPEDSSIYLCSVEEGGNPNEKLFFGSGTQLSVL.

V gene TRBV7-8 combines with J gene TRBJ2-3, with D possibly matching TRBD2 (6 bases). V was trimmed by 5 bases and J by 0 bases, leaving 9 bases between them. Germline loops: CDR1 SGHVS, CDR2 FQNEAQ. This CDR3 contains 14 residues. CDR3 DNA sequence: TGTGCCAGCAGCCACGGGACTAGCACAGATACGCAGTATTTT. It encodes CASSHGTSTDTQYF.

This chain connects TRBV6-4 to TRBJ2-1; TRBD2 aligns across 14 bases. The germline V gene has CDR1 MRHNA and CDR2 SNTAGT. The junction had 10 bases not matched to a gene; V was cut back by 6 bases and J by 9 bases. This CDR3 spans 16 amino acids. The CDR3 reads CASSVSGTSGSGEQFF. The DNA for the CDR3 is TGTGCCAGCAGCGTCTCCGGGACTAGCGGGAGTGGTGAGCAGTTCTTC.

The chain has TRBV5-4 and TRBJ2-1; tentatively, D is TRBD2 (6 bases). The CDR3 is 13 residues long. Trimming shortened V by 4 bases and J by 4 bases, and 9 bases separated the two germline ends. Per germline, CDR1 SGHNT and CDR2 YYREEE (reference sequence). CDR3 bases: TGTGCCAGCAGCCCCGGGACTTACAATGAGCAGTTCTTC. The encoded protein is CASSPGTYNEQFF.

This chain uses TRBV2 with TRBJ2-5, with D perhaps matching TRBD2 (6 bases). V lost 4 bases and J lost 0, with 9 bases in between. The CDR3 runs 14 residues. Germline CDR1 SNHLY, CDR2 FYNNEI. CDR3 sequence (DNA): TGTGCCAGCAGTGTTACTAGCAACCAAGAGACCCAGTACTTC. It yields the protein CASSVTSNQETQYF.

The V gene is TRBV5-1, the J gene TRBJ2-6; weak D call: TRBD1 (5 bases). The germline CDR1 and CDR2 sequences are SGHRS and YFSETQ. V was clipped by 0 bases and J by 0 bases, with 13 bases between them. The CDR3 loop spans 18 amino acids. Here the CDR3 DNA reads TGCGCCAGCAGCTTGGCTGCAGGGCGGCCCTCTGGGGCCAACGTCCTGACTTTC. Encoded protein: CASSLAAGRPSGANVLTF.

This clone was observed once. At the DNA level, this CDR3 is encoded by other sequences in the same sample as well. V usage is TRBV20-1 and J usage is TRBJ2-5, with unresolved D. Trimming cost V 2 bases and J 4 bases, with 5 bases left between them. Germline loops: CDR1 DFQATT, CDR2 SNEGSKA (reference sequence). The length of the CDR3 is 11 residues. The CDR3 sequence is CSARPGETQYF. The CDR3 DNA reads as TGCAGTGCTAGACCCGGAGAGACCCAGTACTTC.

CDR3 nucleotide sequence: TGTGCCTGGAGCGCAGGGAGGGTATACAATGAGCAGTTCTTC. Translating it yields CAWSAGRVYNEQFF. V and J are TRBV30 and TRBJ2-1; 7 nucleotides align to TRBD2. The junction had 6 bases not matched to a gene; V was cut back by 3 bases and J by 4 bases. Germline values: CDR1 GTSNPN, CDR2 SVGIG (reference sequence). This CDR3 has 14 residues. Together with reference TRBV30 and TRBJ2-1, the CDR3 gives the full variable domain: SQTIHQWPATLVQPVGSPLSLECTVEGTSNPNLYWYRQAAGRGLQLLFYSVGIGQISSEVPQNLSASRPQDRQFILSSKKLLLSDSGFYLCAWSAGRVYNEQFFGPGTRLTVL.

Turning to this clone: Other DNA sequences from this sample encode an identical CDR3 as well. Here the CDR3 reads CASSSGGGETQYF. As DNA, the CDR3 is TGCGCCAGCAGCTCCGGCGGGGGGGAGACCCAGTACTTC. The chain is built from TRBV5-1 and TRBJ2-5; 8 bases fit TRBD2. The CDR3 sequence is 13 residues long. Germline V gene data show CDR1 as SGHRS and CDR2 as YFSETQ. The V segment lost 3 bases and the J segment 5 bases; nucleotides outside the gene matches: 3.

This chain links TRBV5-1 with TRBJ2-5; 10 bases are shared with TRBD2. The germline V gene has CDR1 SGHRS and CDR2 YFSETQ. The CDR3 is 17 amino acids. Losses at the gene ends were 2 bases for V and 4 bases for J; bases not matched to a gene: 11. In DNA, the CDR3 is TGCGCCAGCAGCTTACAAGGGCTAGCGGGAGTGATAGAGACCCAGTACTTC. The encoded protein is CASSLQGLAGVIETQYF.

The chain links TRBV5-4 to TRBJ2-5; maybe TRBD2 (6 bases). Germline V gene lookup returns CDR1 SGHNT and CDR2 YYREEE (reference sequence). The CDR3 is made up of 14 amino acids. Trimming took off 4 bases at V and 6 bases at J, with 16 bases between the two ends. In DNA form, the CDR3 reads TGTGCCAGCAGCCCTGGGGGGTCCAGTCAGACCCAGTACTTC. Translated, it gives CASSPGGSSQTQYF. Combining the CDR3 with reference TRBV5-4 and TRBJ2-5 gives the whole variable domain ETGVTQSPTHLIKTRGQQVTLRCSSQSGHNTVSWYQQALGQGPQFIFQYYREEENGRGNFPPRFSGLQFPNYSSELNVNALELDDSALYLCASSPGGSSQTQYFGPGTRLLVL.

The rearrangement joins TRBV19 to TRBJ2-2, with 7 bases identical to TRBD2. The CDR3 totals 17 residues. The germline V gene has CDR1 LNHDA and CDR2 SQIVND (reference sequence). V lost 5 bases and J lost 4; bases outside the gene matches: 13. The CDR3 protein is CASSSIRTSLVTGELFF. In nucleotides, the CDR3 is TGTGCCAGTAGTTCCATTAGGACTAGTTTGGTCACCGGGGAGCTGTTTTTT.

To note about this clone: Other DNA sequences in the sample encode the same CDR3. J is TRBJ2-3 and V is TRBV14, with TRBD2 as a possible D gene (5 bases). Trimming took 2 bases from V and 2 from J, leaving 8 bases between them. CDR1 and CDR2 (germline): SGHDN, FVKESK. This CDR3 comprises 14 residues. The CDR3 bases are TGTGCCAGCAGCCAACGCGGGTACACAGATACGCAGTATTTT. Its translation: CASSQRGYTDTQYF.

V and J are TRBV9 and TRBJ2-3, with a weak D call TRBD2 (6 bases). V was trimmed by 3 bases and J by 5 bases, leaving 13 bases between them. The CDR3 has 14 amino acids. Germline loops: CDR1 SGDLS, CDR2 YYNGEE. CDR3 region: CASSGLVFGDTQYF. CDR3 bases: TGTGCCAGCAGCGGACTAGTCTTTGGAGATACGCAGTATTTT.

The chain links TRBV29-1 to TRBJ1-4; no clear D gene. Looked up from germline, CDR1 is SQVTM and CDR2 is ANQGSEA. The CDR3 runs to 12 residues. The CDR3 here is CSALSVNEKLFF. Written as DNA, the CDR3 is TGCAGTGCCCTTTCAGTAAATGAAAAACTGTTTTTT. The full variable domain, its missing parts supplied by reference TRBV29-1 and TRBJ1-4, is SAVISQKPSRDICQRGTSLTIQCQVDSQVTMMFWYRQQPGQSLTLIATANQGSEATYESGFVIDKFPISRPNLTFSTLTVSNMSPEDSSIYLCSALSVNEKLFFGSGTQLSVL.

The chain is built from TRBV5-8 and TRBJ2-7; 7 bases fit TRBD2. The ends lost 0 bases at V and 2 bases at J; junction bases unmatched: 8. Germline V gene lookup returns CDR1 SGHTS and CDR2 YDEGEE. The CDR3 contains 16 residues. The CDR3, as DNA: TGTGCCAGCAGCTTGGGGGTCGCGGGAGTCCCCTACGAGCAGTACTTC. Its protein product is CASSLGVAGVPYEQYF.

This clone was seen once. This sample includes further DNA sequences coding for the same CDR3. This sequence joins TRBV9 and TRBJ1-6, with TRBD1 matching 10 bases. Germline loops: CDR1 SGDLS, CDR2 YYNGEE. This CDR3 is 17 amino acids long. The V segment lost 0 bases and the J segment 6 bases; nucleotides outside the gene matches: 6. CDR3 sequence reads: CASSVGPGQGINSPLHF. The CDR3 bases are TGTGCCAGCAGCGTAGGGCCGGGACAGGGGATTAATTCACCCCTCCACTTT.

This clone turned up a few times. This sequence joins TRBV5-1 and TRBJ2-1; 10 bases map to TRBD1. The V segment lost 0 bases and the J segment 4 bases; nucleotides outside the gene matches: 1. The germline V gene has CDR1 SGHRS and CDR2 YFSETQ. This CDR3 region has 15 residues. DNA for the CDR3: TGCGCCAGCAGCTTGGGACAGGGGGCGTACAATGAGCAGTTCTTC. As protein: CASSLGQGAYNEQFF.